What follows are 27 T cell receptor beta chains derived from one specimen sequenced in a study of T-cell reconstitution after alpha-beta-depleted transplantation in children. Unique molecular identifiers were used in preparing the TCRbeta library. In TCRdb, the PCR reads were re-called with MiXCR into one record per CDR3 protein. The sample shows about 500,000 distinct CDR3 sequences, roughly 33% of them seen only once. Specimen: PBMCs from the stem cell graft donor, collected from the stem cell graft. Every receptor here comes from a human donor who donated a stem cell graft to a child with aplastic anemia.

The chain uses TRBV11-3 and TRBJ2-1; D not resolved. CDR3 size: 17 residues. CDR1 SGHNT and CDR2 YENEEA come from the germline V gene. Deletions cut 0 bases from V and 2 bases from J, with 14 bases between. The CDR3 region has the DNA TGTGCCAGCAGCTTAGATCTCATGACTGGACCCTACAATGAGCAGTTCTTC. Its translation is CASSLDLMTGPYNEQFF.

The chain carries TRBV27 and TRBJ2-7, with D hard to call. CDR3 size: 13 residues. Germline-derived CDR1 and CDR2 are MNHEY and SMNVEV (reference sequence). Trimming removed 7 bases from V and 3 bases from J, with 13 bases in between. For the CDR3, the DNA is TGTGCCAGCATGGGTGTGAGGAGCTACGAGCAGTACTTC. It encodes CASMGVRSYEQYF.

The CDR3 loop reads CASSVERDTVEGEQYF. The CDR3 bases are TGTGCCAGCAGCGTTGAAAGGGACACGGTTGAAGGGGAGCAGTACTTC. This chain connects TRBV7-6 to TRBJ2-7, with D possibly TRBD1 on 6 matching bases. In germline, CDR1 is SGHVS, CDR2 FNYEAQ. The ends were cut back, 5 bases at V and 7 bases at J, with 24 bases in the middle. This CDR3 comprises 16 residues.

This clonotype turned up a few times. The chain uses TRBV20-1 and TRBJ2-1, with 13 bases aligning to TRBD2. This CDR3 comprises 18 residues. Looked up from germline, CDR1 is DFQATT and CDR2 is SNEGSKA (reference sequence). V lost 1 base, J lost 0 bases, and 6 bases stayed unmatched. This CDR3 reads CSARGGLAGISSYNEQFF. The DNA for the CDR3 is TGCAGTGCTAGAGGGGGACTAGCGGGAATTAGCTCCTACAATGAGCAGTTCTTC.

The sample holds a few counts of this clonotype. The J gene is TRBJ2-1, the V gene TRBV12-3 or TRBV12-4, with D unclear. Trimming cost V 0 bases and J 3 bases, with 9 bases left between them. This CDR3 is 15 amino acids long. CDR3 residues: CASSLASANYNEQFF. The CDR3 DNA is TGTGCCAGCAGTTTAGCCAGCGCCAACTACAATGAGCAGTTCTTC.

V gene TRBV30 combines with J gene TRBJ2-1, with 11 bases matching TRBD2. The CDR3 loop spans 14 amino acids. Germline V gene data show CDR1 as GTSNPN and CDR2 as SVGIG (reference sequence). V gave up 3 bases and J gave up 3 bases; unmatched junction bases: 1. The CDR3 reads CAWRGLAVYNEQFF. CDR3 DNA: TGTGCCTGGAGGGGACTAGCGGTCTACAATGAGCAGTTCTTC.

For this clonotype: A read error may produce the germline difference seen at one junction end. The chain combines TRBV30 with TRBJ2-5, with D possibly being TRBD1 or TRBD2 (6 bases each). Germline V CDR1 and CDR2: GTSNPN, SVGIG (reference sequence). The CDR3 is made up of 11 amino acids. The CDR3 loop is CAWRTGAPLSF. In DNA, the CDR3 is TGTGCCTGGAGGACGGGGGCTCCCCTTTCCTTC.

This clonotype has a handful of counts. The rearrangement joins TRBV5-6 to TRBJ2-6; D is undetermined. Germline V lookup: CDR1 SGHDT, CDR2 YYEEEE. V was pared by 3 bases and J by 0 bases, with 7 bases between. This CDR3 contains 15 residues. The CDR3 sequence: CASSSLSSGANVLTF. CDR3 nucleotides: TGTGCCAGCAGCTCACTTAGCTCTGGGGCCAACGTCCTGACTTTC. The whole variable domain, filled in from reference TRBV5-6 and TRBJ2-6, reads DAGVTQSPTHLIKTRGQQVTLRCSPKSGHDTVSWYQQALGQGPQFIFQYYEEEERQRGNFPDRFSGHQFPNYSSELNVNALLLGDSALYLCASSSLSSGANVLTFGAGSRLTVL.

The gene calls are TRBV29-1 and TRBJ2-3; a weak D match, TRBD2 (8 bases). V lost 7 bases and J 10 bases, leaving 36 bases between the germline ends. This CDR3 contains 18 residues. Germline-derived CDR1 and CDR2 are SQVTM and ANQGSEA. CDR3 DNA sequence: TGCAGCGGCGCCGGAGGGGGCCTAGCGAAAGGGCGGGGGGATCCGCAGTATTTT. It yields the protein CSGAGGGLAKGRGDPQYF.

This chain connects TRBV5-1 to TRBJ1-2; 9 nucleotides agree with TRBD1. The germline CDR1 and CDR2 sequences are SGHRS and YFSETQ. After removal of 4 bases from V and 4 bases from J, the junction contained 8 bases not matched to a gene. The CDR3 has 15 residues. DNA of the CDR3: TGCGCCAGCAGCCCCCGGGACAGGGAGATCTATGGCTACACCTTC. Protein product: CASSPRDREIYGYTF.

The rearrangement uses TRBV24-1 and TRBJ2-1, with D perhaps matching TRBD2 (6 bases). This CDR3 contains 17 residues. Germline V CDR1 and CDR2: KGHDR, SFDVKD. Trimming removed 2 bases at V and 6 bases at J, with 19 bases between. CDR3 protein: CATSDSLPNGRLNEQFF. For the CDR3, the DNA is TGTGCCACCAGTGATTCCCTTCCCAACGGGAGACTCAATGAGCAGTTCTTC.

This clonotype was seen a handful of times. J is TRBJ2-1 and V is TRBV7-2, with a possible D match to TRBD2 (5 bases). Germline V gene sequence: CDR1 SGHTA, CDR2 FQGNSA. The V and J ends lost 5 bases and 3 bases respectively, with 14 bases between them. The CDR3 is made up of 15 amino acids. The CDR3 coding sequence is TGTGCCAGCAGCCCGTCCTGGGCGGGCTACAATGAGCAGTTCTTC. Translation: CASSPSWAGYNEQFF. Combining the CDR3 with reference TRBV7-2 and TRBJ2-1 gives the whole variable domain GAGVSQSPSNKVTEKGKDVELRCDPISGHTALYWYRQSLGQGLEFLIYFQGNSAPDKSGLPSDRFSAERTGGSVSTLTIQRTQQEDSAVYLCASSPSWAGYNEQFFGPGTRLTVL.

This rearrangement joins TRBV27 to TRBJ2-7; 10 nucleotides match TRBD2. Trimming took 5 bases from V and 2 from J; bases not matched to a gene: 6. Germline V gives CDR1 MNHEY, CDR2 SMNVEV (reference sequence). The CDR3 has 15 residues. CDR3 coding DNA: TGTGCCAGCAGTAACCAGCGGGAGGGGCCCTACGAGCAGTACTTC. This gives the protein CASSNQREGPYEQYF.

This clonotype was seen only a few times. The rearrangement links TRBV5-5 to TRBJ2-7, with 8 positions matching TRBD1. The CDR3 extends over 15 amino acids. V dropped 2 bases and J dropped 2; count of bases not matched to a gene: 6. Germline V CDR1 and CDR2: SGHKS, YYEKEE (reference sequence). For the CDR3, the DNA is TGTGCCAGCAGCTTTTTCGGGACAGGACCCTACGAGCAGTACGTC. The encoded protein is CASSFFGTGPYEQYV.

This clonotype occurred a few times. The genes are TRBV6-1 and TRBJ1-5; the match to TRBD1 covers 7 bases. J was trimmed by 2 bases and V by 7 bases; bases with no gene match: 5. Germline V lookup: CDR1 MNHNS, CDR2 SASEGT. This CDR3 has 14 residues. CDR3 sequence reads: CASNDRERNQPQHF. CDR3 coding DNA: TGTGCCAGCAACGACAGGGAACGCAATCAGCCCCAGCATTTT.

This clonotype was counted once. The chain is built from TRBV28 and TRBJ1-2, with a weak D call TRBD1 (5 bases). CDR1 MDHEN and CDR2 SYDVKM come from the germline V gene. CDR3 length equals 11 residues. V was clipped by 8 bases and J by 5 bases, with 9 bases between them. CDR3 protein: CASGAVYGYTF. DNA of the CDR3: TGTGCCAGCGGGGCAGTGTATGGCTACACCTTC.

The chain's CDR3 is CASSLDYLHEQFF. Written as DNA, the CDR3 is TGTGCCAGCAGCTTAGATTACTTGCATGAGCAGTTCTTC. J is TRBJ2-1 and V is TRBV7-9, with D uncertain. This CDR3 is 13 amino acids long. Germline CDR1 SEHNR, CDR2 FQNEAQ (reference sequence). Trimming removed 1 base from V and 8 bases from J, with 9 bases in between. The variable domain in full, with the rest retrieved from reference TRBV7-9 and TRBJ2-1, is DTGVSQNPRHKITKRGQNVTFRCDPISEHNRLYWYRQTLGQGPEFLTYFQNEAQLEKSRLLSDRFSAERPKGSFSTLEIQRTEQGDSAMYLCASSLDYLHEQFFGPGTRLTVL.

CDR3 sequence (DNA): TGCAGTGCTAGGCCAGAAACTCCTTATAGCAATCAGCCCCAGCATTTT. Translation: CSARPETPYSNQPQHF. J is TRBJ1-5 and V is TRBV20-1; no clear D gene. This CDR3 has 16 amino acids. Trimming took off 3 bases at V and 0 bases at J, with 15 bases between the two ends. Germline-derived CDR1 and CDR2 are DFQATT and SNEGSKA (reference sequence).

The chain couples TRBV6-1 to TRBJ2-7; D is undetermined. Trimming removed 5 bases from V and 3 bases from J, with 11 bases in between. The CDR3 has 13 amino acids. Germline V gives CDR1 MNHNS, CDR2 SASEGT. The CDR3 loop reads CASSPGRIYEQYF. The CDR3 bases are TGTGCCAGCAGTCCCGGACGGATCTACGAGCAGTACTTC.

This chain connects TRBV6-5 to TRBJ1-2; a possible D gene is TRBD1 (6 bases). Per the germline V gene, CDR1 is MNHEY and CDR2 is SVGAGI. This CDR3 spans 17 amino acids. The germline V and J ends were trimmed by 0 bases and 10 bases, with 24 bases remaining between them. The CDR3 nucleotides read TGTGCCAGCAGTTACTCGGGGGGGGCCAGTTCTAAGGTCGACTACACCTTC. It yields the protein CASSYSGGASSKVDYTF.

The rearrangement joins TRBV6-2 or TRBV6-3 to TRBJ2-5; a possible D gene is TRBD1 (5 bases). CDR3 length: 14 amino acids. Per germline, CDR1 MNHEY and CDR2 SVGEGT. V was cut by 2 bases and J by 8 bases, with 15 bases left in between. CDR3 nucleotide sequence: TGTGCCAGCAGTTACCCAGGACAAATACCCACCCAGTACTTC. Protein product: CASSYPGQIPTQYF.

The chain combines TRBV5-1 with TRBJ1-1, with 7 bases aligning to TRBD1. The CDR3 is 12 residues long. The V segment lost 0 bases and the J segment 11 bases; nucleotides outside the gene matches: 4. Germline V gene data show CDR1 as SGHRS and CDR2 as YFSETQ. As DNA, the CDR3 is TGCGCCAGCAGCTTGGGACAGGGCGATGCTTTCTTT. Protein sequence: CASSLGQGDAFF.

This clonotype was counted a few times. The chain recombines TRBV6-2 or TRBV6-3 with TRBJ1-2; D not certain. Looked up from germline, CDR1 is MNHEY and CDR2 is SVGEGT. The V gene lost 7 bases and the J gene lost 1 base, with 16 bases spanning the gap. This CDR3 region has 15 residues. The CDR3 sequence: CASTPPGQINYGYTF. The CDR3 DNA is TGTGCCAGCACTCCGCCCGGGCAGATTAACTATGGCTACACCTTC.

J is TRBJ1-3 and V is TRBV5-1; unclear D gene. The germline V gene encodes CDR1 SGHRS and CDR2 YFSETQ. CDR3 length equals 17 residues. V was pared by 4 bases and J by 0 bases, with 17 bases between. In nucleotides, the CDR3 is TGCGCCAGCAGCGCCTCCCCACCGGGGAACTCTGGAAACACCATATATTTT. This codes for CASSASPPGNSGNTIYF.

The gene calls are TRBV11-2 and TRBJ2-7; D call uncertain. The CDR3 spans 15 residues. Trimming stripped 5 bases from V and 1 base from J, with 15 bases between. Per germline, CDR1 SGHAT and CDR2 FQNNGV. The CDR3 spells CASSQQPDGSYEQYV. In DNA form, the CDR3 reads TGTGCCAGCAGCCAACAACCCGACGGGTCCTACGAGCAGTACGTC.

This clonotype was recorded once. The gene calls are TRBV9 and TRBJ1-3; D gene ambiguous. Trimming left V 4 bases short and J 0 bases short, with 11 bases between. The CDR3 has 15 amino acids. CDR1 SGDLS and CDR2 YYNGEE come from the germline V gene. The CDR3 reads CASSPEAVSGNTIYF. The CDR3 DNA is TGTGCCAGCAGCCCCGAGGCGGTCTCTGGAAACACCATATATTTT.

The chain employs TRBV11-1 and TRBJ1-1; D ambiguous. V was pared by 8 bases and J by 1 base, with 8 bases between. CDR1 and CDR2 from the germline V gene are SGHAT and FQDESV (reference sequence). This CDR3 spans 12 amino acids. The DNA of the CDR3 is TGTGCCAGCGGCAGACAGAACACTGAAGCTTTCTTT. As protein: CASGRQNTEAFF.